This TCR beta chain was captured in a study of T cells in Graves' hyperthyroidism and ophthalmopathy. The CDR3 regions of TCR beta were amplified from RNA transcripts. HTBI primers were employed in a first-round RT-PCR of the TCR CDR3. TCRdb called the multiplex PCR reads again in MiXCR, with one record for every CDR3 protein. The repertoire holds fewer than 850,000 distinct CDR3 sequences, 15% to 20% seen once, with around 15% in the top ten. The diagnostic basis comprised clinical symptoms, serum thyroxine and TRAb, thyroid ultrasound and orbital computed tomography. The sample holds a few counts of this clonotype. Trimming removed 4 bases from V and 2 bases from J; junction bases left unmatched: 13. CDR3 size: 19 residues. Per the germline V gene, CDR1 is KGHSY and CDR2 is FQNENV.

The chain combines TRBV16 with TRBJ1-5, with 11 nucleotides matching TRBD1. Sample: blood. This TCR derives from a man aged 45-65 years with Graves' hyperthyroidism. CDR3 bases: TGTGCCAGCAGCCCCGCCACAATAATGGGACAGGGGGGCAATCAGCCCCAGCATTTT. Its translation: CASSPATIMGQGGNQPQHF.